This T cell receptor (beta chain) was identified during a study of shared clonotypes between healthy human individuals. Donors included only healthy HIV-negative adults lacking recent acute infections or vaccinations. Only in-frame clones appear in the TCRdb table, and some are missing; sequencing was by immunoSEQ multiplex PCR. The table has 2.3 million or so clones, approximately 95% seen once; the top ten hold 0.35% to 0.5%. The CDR3 is 15 amino acids. Germline V gives CDR1 SEHNR, CDR2 FQNEAQ (reference sequence). V lost 5 bases, J lost 3 bases, and 17 bases lay in between. Findings and limits, study-wide: Of the naive CD4 clonotypes, around 4.9% were shared across a handful of donors.

Regarding this clone: No antigen is known for it.

V usage is TRBV7-9 and J usage is TRBJ2-7, with a tentative D call TRBD1 (6 bases). The sequence was obtained from a man aged 18 to 30 in good health. Some clones in this sample may be carry-over from other donors' samples. The specimen sequenced was naive CD4+ T cells from PBMCs. Subset denoted: CD45RA+ positively selected. The CDR3 reads CASSRYRTGFYEQYF. The DNA of the CDR3 is TGTGCCAGCAGCCGGTACCGTACAGGGTTCTACGAGCAGTACTTC.